The entry below gives a single T cell receptor beta chain sequence along with its context. This clonotype was found many times. The clone's antigen remains unknown. No quality values exist for individual bases; no much larger clone is one base distant. The listed sequencing device is Illumina HiSeq 1500. The public reads were quality trimmed at Q25 with fastp and then assembled into clones with MiXCR by TCRdb, keeping productive beta chains. Records with the same CDR3 protein are collapsed into one entry carrying the most frequent genes and DNA. The sample records about 250,000 distinct CDR3 sequences, around an eighth of which are singletons. The ten largest clonotypes hold 1.5% to 2% of the sample. This entry belongs to a study of T cell repertoires in cytomegalovirus infection (dated by TCRdb to between 2018 and 2021). General notes on the study: The HLA type of each donor mattered for the analysis, because public TCR beta signatures pointed to carriage of CMV infection along with the matching HLA type. Summary of the overall study and its limitations: In the ex vivo response, HLA-C-restricted CMV-specific TCR beta clonotypes were dominant, and in two of eight donors the single most frequent clonotype came from this HLA-C-restricted group. In both this cohort and an independent roughly 350-donor cohort, the cumulative frequency of public TCR beta family members distinguished carriers of CMV infection plus the relevant HLA type.

V gives up 8 bases and J gives up 2 bases, and the segment between their germline ends measures 13 bases. The CDR3 runs 13 amino acids, cysteine and phenylalanine included. The kept DNA is CDR3 alone, 39 bases in frame from the first base. Via the germline V gene, CDR1 is MDHEN and CDR2 SYDVKM. Source material: PBMCs. The receptor was isolated from a human donor in good health (CMV status not recorded). Some clones in this sample may be carry-over from other donors' samples. The rearrangement joined TRBV28 to TRBJ2-7; matching of 6 bases hints at TRBD1 as the D gene. The CDR3 sequence is CASVLTGTYEQYF. The DNA reads as follows: TGTGCCAGCGTGCTGACAGGCACCTACGAGCAGTACTTC. With the rest looked up from the reference TRBV28 and TRBJ2-7 genes rather than sequenced, the full variable domain is DVKVTQSSRYLVKRTGEKVFLECVQDMDHENMFWYRQDPGLGLRLIYFSYDVKMKEKGDIPEGYSVSREKKERFSLILESASTNQTSMYLCASVLTGTYEQYFGPGTRLTVT.